Sequencing of this T cell receptor (beta chain) was carried out in a study of T cells expressing NK-cell markers. Beta-chain TCR cDNA was generated via 5'RACE template switching with UMIs. TCRdb re-analyzed the 5' RACE reads; it lists each CDR3 protein once, without DNA. The sample's table shows about 180,000 distinct CDR3 sequences. As regards this clonotype: The antigen is undetermined.

The CDR3 is 14 amino acids. CDR1 is SGHRS, CDR2 YFSETQ, per germline. Regarding the study as a whole: NKG2C+ dominant clonotypes from more than 5 donors made up about 1.0-7.0% of CD8+ T cells.

Specimen: blood T cells: a sorted CD56 or NKG2C T cell subset, CD4+ or CD8+ T cells, or bulk PBMC T cells (not recorded which). The receptor was derived from a man between 18 and 69 years old in good health. The rearrangement uses TRBV5-1 and TRBJ2-7; TCRdb names TRBD1, which stays unverified in the absence of DNA. The CDR3 is CASSLAGGRDEQYF.